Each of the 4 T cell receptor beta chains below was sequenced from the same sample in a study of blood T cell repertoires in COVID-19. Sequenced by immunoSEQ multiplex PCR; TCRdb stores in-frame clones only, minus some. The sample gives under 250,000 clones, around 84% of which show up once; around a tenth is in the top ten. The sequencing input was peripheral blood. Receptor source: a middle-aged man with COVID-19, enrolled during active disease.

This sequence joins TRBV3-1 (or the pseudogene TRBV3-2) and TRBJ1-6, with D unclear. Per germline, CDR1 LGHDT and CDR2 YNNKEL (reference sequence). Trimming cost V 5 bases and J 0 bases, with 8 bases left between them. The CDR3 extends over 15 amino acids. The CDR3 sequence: CASSGVSSYNSPLHF. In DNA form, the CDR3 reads TGTGCCAGCAGCGGTGTGAGCTCCTATAATTCACCCCTCCACTTT.

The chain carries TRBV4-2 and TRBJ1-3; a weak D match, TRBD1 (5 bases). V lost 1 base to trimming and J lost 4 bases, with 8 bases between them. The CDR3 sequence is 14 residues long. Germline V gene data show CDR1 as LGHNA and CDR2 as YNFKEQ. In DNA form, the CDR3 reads TGTGCCAGCAGCCAAGCAGGGCCGGGAAACACCATATATTTT. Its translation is CASSQAGPGNTIYF.

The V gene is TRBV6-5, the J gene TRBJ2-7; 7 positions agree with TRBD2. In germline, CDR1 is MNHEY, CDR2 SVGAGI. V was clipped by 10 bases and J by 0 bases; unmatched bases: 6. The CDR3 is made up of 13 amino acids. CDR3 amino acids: CATAPGGSYEQYF. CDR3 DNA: TGTGCCACCGCCCCGGGAGGCTCCTACGAGCAGTACTTC.

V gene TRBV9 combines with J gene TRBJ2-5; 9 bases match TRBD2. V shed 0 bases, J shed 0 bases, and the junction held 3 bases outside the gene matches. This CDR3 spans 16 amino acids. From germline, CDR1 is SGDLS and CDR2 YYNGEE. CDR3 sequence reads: CASSVVSGGHQETQYF. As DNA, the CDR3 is TGTGCCAGCAGCGTAGTAAGCGGGGGGCACCAAGAGACCCAGTACTTC.